The next 2 T cell receptor beta chains were all read from a single sample in a study of shared clonotypes between healthy human individuals. TCRdb keeps only in-frame clones here, not all; method: immunoSEQ multiplex PCR. The sample consists of 980,000 or so clones, more than 75% of them appearing once. The sequencing input was memory CD4+ T cells sorted from blood. Subset in this sample: CD45RA-negative fraction. The receptors come from a man aged 18 to 30 in good health.

This clone showed up just a few times. The V call is TRBV10-3, the J call TRBJ1-5; tentatively, D is TRBD1 (6 bases). The CDR3 runs 15 residues. Per germline, CDR1 ENHRY and CDR2 SYGVKD. V was cut by 3 bases and J by 3 bases, with 12 bases left in between. In DNA, the CDR3 is TGTGCCATCAGTGACACGGGGGGCTCCAATCAGCCCCAGCATTTT. As protein: CAISDTGGSNQPQHF.

V gene TRBV9 combines with J gene TRBJ2-3; D is ambiguous. V was shortened by 4 bases and J by 2 bases, with 14 bases between the two germline ends. The CDR3 extends over 15 amino acids. The germline V gene has CDR1 SGDLS and CDR2 YYNGEE. The CDR3, as DNA: TGTGCCAGCAGCCGAAACTACGGAATCACAGATACGCAGTATTTT. The encoded protein is CASSRNYGITDTQYF.